Given below is one T cell receptor beta chain in context. Its antigen is unknown. Base qualities were left out, and no much larger clone turns up one base away. TCRbeta CDR3 regions were amplified from genomic DNA by means of the immunoSEQ Assay, a bias-controlled multiplex PCR. Concerning the study's data processing: Within the assay, amplification of reference gene primers was used to estimate how many nucleated cells each sample contained. To quantify the absolute abundance of each unique TCRbeta CDR3 rearrangement, sequence reads were collapsed and filtered. For each sample, productive Simpson clonality was calculated by taking the square root of Simpson's diversity index across productive rearrangements. TCRdb re-hosts the immuneACCESS table, in-frame sequences only. Its copies lack some clones; in the studies checked, an unresolved V gene accounts for under half of them, and the cause for the rest is not known. V and J calls and clone size are given by that table; D and trimming were obtained from the DNA. The sample table holds 350,000 to 400,000 clones, of which about nine tenths were seen once. 1.5% to 2% of the sample goes to the ten largest clones.

In the prospective study, participants were roughly 18 to 100 years old, resided in 24 geographic areas of the United States, and were enrolled through a virtual design. In the prospective study, participants were assigned to cohorts based on the clinical history participants reported in a screening survey and a study questionnaire. For ImmuneRACE Cohort 3, a participant was defined as recovered based on two consecutive negative NP/OP PCR tests, clearance by a healthcare professional, or resolution of symptoms. Mobile phlebotomists in the prospective study collected whole blood, serum and a nasopharyngeal or oropharyngeal swab from every participant. Prospective study participants could optionally give additional blood draws and questionnaires over an approximately two-month period. Prospective study blood samples were shipped either frozen or at room temperature before DNA extraction. Inclusive of the bounding cysteine and phenylalanine, the CDR3 is 14 residues long. The sequence is cut down to CDR3 DNA, 42 bases in frame from base 1. V is clipped by 6 bases and J by 2 bases, and the sequence between their germline boundaries is 13 bases long. The CDR1 and CDR2 encoded by the germline V gene are MDHEN and SYDVKM.

This sample is drawn from a study of blood T cell repertoires in COVID-19 (dated by TCRdb to about 2020). At the level of the whole study: The collaborator samples originated in the United States, Italy and Spain and spanned the acute and convalescent phases of COVID-19. Nearly every sample came with metadata listing a de-identified subject ID, COVID-19 status, age in years and sex. The prospective study material was composed of cDNA or gDNA derived from T cells, B-cell-depleted T cells, or PBMCs. Samples came from the ongoing ImmuneRACE study (first 160 participants) plus 1,254 subjects from 6 global collaborators. Subjects who had been exposed to COVID-19, were actively infected with it, or had recovered from it provided the deeply sampled blood TCRbeta repertoires that made up the dataset. Where HLA class I and class II types were available, the types were taken from metadata supplied by the sample provider, not from assay-based typing. A freely available public database, intended as a resource for researchers studying the immune response to SARS-CoV-2, is where the repertoires were released. What the authors observed across the whole study: The amount of clinical and demographic metadata varied by source and participant and was provided uncurated.

The sequenced sample was PBMCs or T cells enriched from blood (not recorded which). The origin of this receptor is a woman in her twenties or thirties who had recovered from COVID-19. The chain couples TRBV28 to TRBJ1-1; matching of 6 bases hints at TRBD1 as the D gene. The DNA is TGTGCCAGCAGAACCGGACAGTATAACACTGAAGCTTTCTTT. Its coded protein is CASRTGQYNTEAFF.